This TCR beta chain is drawn from a study of blood T cell repertoires in COVID-19. Libraries were prepared by immunoSEQ multiplex PCR; TCRdb keeps only in-frame clonotypes and omits some of them. The sample lists roughly 250,000 clones, approximately 83% occurring once. This CDR3 contains 14 residues. The ends were cut back, 3 bases at V and 7 bases at J, with 13 bases in the middle. Germline-derived CDR1 and CDR2 are MDHEN and SYDVKM. Those enrolled, adults aged about 18 to 95 years, came from about two dozen US areas. Participants had their cohort set by participant-reported clinical history. The V gene is TRBV28, the J gene TRBJ2-1; D is uncertain. This sequence originates from a woman between 50 and 59 years old who had recovered from COVID-19. Sequencing was done on a sample of PBMCs or T cells enriched from blood (not recorded which). DNA for the CDR3: TGTGCCAGCAGTTTGTCCCCGCGAGCGAATGAGCAGTTCTTC. As protein: CASSLSPRANEQFF. Variable domain in full (rest from reference TRBV28 and TRBJ2-1): DVKVTQSSRYLVKRTGEKVFLECVQDMDHENMFWYRQDPGLGLRLIYFSYDVKMKEKGDIPEGYSVSREKKERFSLILESASTNQTSMYLCASSLSPRANEQFFGPGTRLTVL.